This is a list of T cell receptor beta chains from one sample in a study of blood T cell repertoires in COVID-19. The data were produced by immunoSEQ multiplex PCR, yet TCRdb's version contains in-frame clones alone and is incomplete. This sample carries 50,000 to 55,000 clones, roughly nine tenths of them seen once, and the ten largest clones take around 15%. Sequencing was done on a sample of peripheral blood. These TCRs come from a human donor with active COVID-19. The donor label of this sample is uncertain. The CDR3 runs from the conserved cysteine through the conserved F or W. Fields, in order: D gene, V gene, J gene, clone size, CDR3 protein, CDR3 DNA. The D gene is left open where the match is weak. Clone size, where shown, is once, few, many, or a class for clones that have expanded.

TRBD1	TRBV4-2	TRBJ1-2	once	CASSQEQGFNYGYTF	TGTGCCAGCAGCCAAGAACAGGGGTTCAACTATGGCTACACCTTC
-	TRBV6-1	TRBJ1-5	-	CASSEARRSGNQPQHF	TGTGCCAGCAGTGAAGCAAGGCGGTCGGGCAATCAGCCCCAGCATTTT
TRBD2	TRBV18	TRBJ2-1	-	CASSRYLAGGNYNEQFF	TGTGCCAGCTCACGATACTTAGCGGGGGGGAACTACAATGAGCAGTTCTTC
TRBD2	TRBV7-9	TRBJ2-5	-	CASSLSRRLAGGQETQYF	TGTGCCAGCAGCTTAAGTAGGCGGCTAGCGGGGGGCCAAGAGACCCAGTACTTC
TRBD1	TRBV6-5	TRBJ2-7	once	CASRGPGQGAYEQYF	TGTGCCAGCAGAGGTCCGGGACAGGGTGCATACGAGCAGTACTTC
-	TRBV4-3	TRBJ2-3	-	CASSQRFTAADTQYF	TGCGCCAGCAGCCAACGCTTTACAGCCGCAGATACGCAGTATTTT
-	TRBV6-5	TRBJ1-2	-	CASSYAGHPNYGYTF	TGTGCCAGCAGTTACGCAGGACACCCTAACTATGGCTACACCTTC
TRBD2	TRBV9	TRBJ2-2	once	CASSAPMPAGSNTGELFF	TGTGCCAGCAGCGCTCCAATGCCAGCGGGGTCGAACACCGGGGAGCTGTTTTTT
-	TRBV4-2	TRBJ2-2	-	CASSQAWDTVTGELFF	TGTGCCAGCAGCCAAGCGTGGGACACTGTGACCGGGGAGCTGTTTTTT
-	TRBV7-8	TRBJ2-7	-	CASSLGTPSGEQYF	TGTGCCAGCAGCTTAGGGACCCCCTCAGGGGAGCAGTACTTC
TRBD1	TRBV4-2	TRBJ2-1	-	CASSQVSFSFGDRGYNEQFF	TGTGCCAGCAGCCAAGTCTCCTTTTCTTTCGGGGACAGGGGCTACAATGAGCAGTTCTTC
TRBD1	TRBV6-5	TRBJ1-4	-	CASSPGQGREKLFF	TGTGCCAGCAGCCCAGGACAGGGGAGGGAAAAACTGTTTTTT
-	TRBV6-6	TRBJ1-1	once	CASSYSGGNTEAFF	TGTGCCAGCAGTTACTCCGGGGGTAACACTGAAGCTTTCTTT
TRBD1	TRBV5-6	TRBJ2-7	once	CASSPDRGSSYEQYF	TGTGCCAGCAGCCCCGACAGGGGTAGCTCCTACGAGCAGTACTTC
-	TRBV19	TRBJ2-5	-	CASSMGGRVQETQYF	TGTGCCAGTAGTATGGGGGGGCGGGTCCAAGAGACCCAGTACTTC
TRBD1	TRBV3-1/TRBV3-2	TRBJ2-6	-	CARWTGGCGANVLTF	TGTGCCAGATGGACAGGGGGCTGTGGGGCCAACGTCCTGACTTTC
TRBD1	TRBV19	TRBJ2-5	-	CASTPDRVLKTQYF	TGTGCCAGTACCCCAGACAGGGTCTTAAAGACCCAGTACTTC
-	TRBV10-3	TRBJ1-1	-	CATARTVLNTEAFF	TGTGCCACCGCCCGGACAGTACTGAACACTGAAGCTTTCTTT
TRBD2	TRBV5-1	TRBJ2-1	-	CASRPSGGNEQFF	TGCGCCAGCAGGCCTAGCGGGGGAAATGAGCAGTTCTTC
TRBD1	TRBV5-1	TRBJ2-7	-	CASSRGQGAARSSYEQYF	TGCGCCAGCAGCCGAGGACAGGGGGCGGCCCGGAGCTCCTACGAGCAGTACTTC
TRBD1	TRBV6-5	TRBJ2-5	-	CASRPPGTGSQYF	TGTGCCAGCAGGCCACCCGGGACAGGGTCACAGTACTTC
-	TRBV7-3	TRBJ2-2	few	CASSLGWSGGELFF	TGTGCCAGCAGCTTAGGGTGGTCGGGCGGGGAGCTGTTTTTT
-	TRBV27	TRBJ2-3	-	CASKDSQVSTDTQYF	TGTGCCAGTAAGGACAGCCAGGTTAGCACAGATACGCAGTATTTT
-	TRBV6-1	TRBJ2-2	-	CASSDEPGWANTGELFF	TGTGCCAGCAGTGATGAGCCAGGGTGGGCGAACACCGGGGAGCTGTTTTTT
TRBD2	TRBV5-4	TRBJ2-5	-	CASSWGLLAGAQETQYF	TGTGCCAGCAGCTGGGGGTTGTTAGCGGGGGCCCAAGAGACCCAGTACTTC
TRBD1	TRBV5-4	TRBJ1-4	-	CASSLWTQGASEKLFF	TGTGCCAGCAGCTTGTGGACCCAGGGGGCCAGTGAAAAACTGTTTTTT
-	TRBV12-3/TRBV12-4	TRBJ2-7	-	CASSPWSGEQYF	TGTGCCAGCAGTCCCTGGTCCGGCGAGCAGTACTTC
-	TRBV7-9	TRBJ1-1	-	CASSLGGMGPRAFF	TGTGCCAGCAGCTTAGGGGGAATGGGGCCCCGGGCTTTCTTT
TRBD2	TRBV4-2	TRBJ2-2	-	CASSRLAGETNTGELFF	TGTGCCAGCAGCAGACTAGCGGGGGAAACGAACACCGGGGAGCTGTTTTTT
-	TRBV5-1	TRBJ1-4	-	CASSLTGNNEKLFF	TGCGCCAGCAGCTTGACGGGAAATAATGAAAAACTGTTTTTT
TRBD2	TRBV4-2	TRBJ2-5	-	CASSLQWGGYLGYQETQYF	TGTGCCAGCAGCCTGCAATGGGGGGGATACCTCGGGTACCAAGAGACCCAGTACTTC
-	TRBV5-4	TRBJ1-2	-	CASSPNRRGDGYTF	TGTGCCAGCAGCCCTAATCGCAGGGGTGATGGCTACACCTTC
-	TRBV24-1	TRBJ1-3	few	CAASRGSGNTIYF	TGTGCCGCGAGCAGGGGTTCGGGAAACACCATATATTTT
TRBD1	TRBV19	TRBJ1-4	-	CASSIIGQGNEKLFF	TGTGCCAGTAGTATTATAGGACAGGGAAATGAAAAACTGTTTTTT
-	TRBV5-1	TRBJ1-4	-	CASSLHTNEKLFF	TGCGCCAGCAGCTTGCATACTAATGAAAAACTGTTTTTT